This T cell receptor (beta chain) was documented in a study of blood T cell repertoires in COVID-19. Looking at the study overall: In each case, the material was cDNA or gDNA derived from T cells, B-cell-depleted T cells, or PBMCs.

As processed by the authors: Scientists estimated how many nucleated cells there were by amplifying reference gene primers. Using immunoSEQ multiplex PCR, the repertoire was profiled, and TCRdb retains in-frame clones only, with some absent. The D gene and trimming were derived from the DNA, and the V and J assignments and clone size from that table. The repertoire has fewer than 450,000 clones, about 90% of them found once; the top ten carry 2.5% to 4%. Looked up from germline, CDR1 is LNHDA and CDR2 is SQIVND (reference sequence). Deletions cut 5 bases from V and 4 bases from J, with 9 bases between. The CDR3 spans 13 residues.

The chain employs TRBV19 and TRBJ1-5; D unclear. This clonotype was sampled from a woman between 18 and 29 years old who had recovered from COVID-19. Sequenced sample: peripheral blood. The CDR3 sequence is CASSVSGNQPQHF. The CDR3 DNA follows: TGTGCCAGTAGTGTTTCAGGTAATCAGCCCCAGCATTTT.